This T cell receptor (beta chain) was recorded in a study of T cells in Graves' hyperthyroidism and ophthalmopathy. Uncontrolled infection, other autoimmune disease, pregnancy or lactation barred patients from enrollment. This clonotype was seen more than once but under ten times. At one end, the junction sequence differs from germline, possibly due to a read error. The TCR beta CDR3 regions underwent amplification using RNA transcripts as the source. During a first-round RT-PCR of the TCR CDR3, the HTBI primer set was used. TCRdb used MiXCR to reprocess the multiplex PCR reads, holding one entry per CDR3 protein. Of 560,000 or so distinct CDR3 sequences in the sample, around 42% were seen once. Germline V gene lookup returns CDR1 SEHNR and CDR2 FQNEAQ (reference sequence). The CDR3 sequence is 12 residues long.

The origin of this receptor is a woman aged 18-29 years with Graves' hyperthyroidism. The V and J genes are TRBV7-9 and TRBJ1-5, with D maybe TRBD1 (5 bases). The sequenced material came from peripheral blood or thyroid tissue (not recorded which). CDR3 region: CASREFGQPQHF. Here the CDR3 DNA reads TGCGCCAGCAGGGAATTTGGACAGCCCCAGCATTTT.